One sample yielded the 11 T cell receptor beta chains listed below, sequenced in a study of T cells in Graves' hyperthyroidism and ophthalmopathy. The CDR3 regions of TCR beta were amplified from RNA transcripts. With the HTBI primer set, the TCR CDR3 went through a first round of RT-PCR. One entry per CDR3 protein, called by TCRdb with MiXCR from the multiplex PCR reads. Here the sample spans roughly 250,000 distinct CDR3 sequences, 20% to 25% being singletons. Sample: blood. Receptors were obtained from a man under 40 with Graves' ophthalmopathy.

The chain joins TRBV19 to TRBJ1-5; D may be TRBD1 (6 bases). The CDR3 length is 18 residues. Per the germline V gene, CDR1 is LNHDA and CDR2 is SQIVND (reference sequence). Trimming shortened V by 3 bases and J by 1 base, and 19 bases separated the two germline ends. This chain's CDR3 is CASSMGRGLYESNQPQHF. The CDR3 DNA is TGTGCCAGTAGTATGGGCAGGGGTCTATATGAGAGCAATCAGCCCCAGCATTTT.

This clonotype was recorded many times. The CDR3 sequence: CASRLAPILGVGETQYF. CDR3 DNA sequence: TGCGCCAGCAGACTAGCTCCGATCCTAGGGGTTGGAGAGACCCAGTACTTC. The chain combines TRBV10-2 with TRBJ2-5; D possibly corresponds to TRBD2 (6 bases). V was trimmed by 6 bases and J by 4 bases, leaving 24 bases between them. The CDR3 covers 17 residues. Per the germline V gene, CDR1 is WSHSY and CDR2 is SAAADI.

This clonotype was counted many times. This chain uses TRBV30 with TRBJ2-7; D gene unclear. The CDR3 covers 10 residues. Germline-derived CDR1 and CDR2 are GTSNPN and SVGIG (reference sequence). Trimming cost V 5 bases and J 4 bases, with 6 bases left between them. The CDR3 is CAWGQYEQYF. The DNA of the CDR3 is TGTGCCTGGGGCCAATACGAGCAGTACTTC. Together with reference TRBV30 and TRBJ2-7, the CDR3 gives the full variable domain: SQTIHQWPATLVQPVGSPLSLECTVEGTSNPNLYWYRQAAGRGLQLLFYSVGIGQISSEVPQNLSASRPQDRQFILSSKKLLLSDSGFYLCAWGQYEQYFGPGTRLTVT.

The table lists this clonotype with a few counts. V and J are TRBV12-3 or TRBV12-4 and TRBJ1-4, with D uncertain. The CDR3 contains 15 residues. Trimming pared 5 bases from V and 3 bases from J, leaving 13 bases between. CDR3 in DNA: TGTGCCAGCAGTCTTAGCGCGGGAGCTAATGAAAAACTGTTTTTT. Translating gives CASSLSAGANEKLFF.

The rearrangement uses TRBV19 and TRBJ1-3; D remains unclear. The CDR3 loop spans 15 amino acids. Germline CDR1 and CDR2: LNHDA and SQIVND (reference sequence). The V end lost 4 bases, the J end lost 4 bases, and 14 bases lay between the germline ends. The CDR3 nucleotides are TGTGCCAGTAGTACGCAGCGGGGTGACGGAAACACCATATATTTT. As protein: CASSTQRGDGNTIYF.

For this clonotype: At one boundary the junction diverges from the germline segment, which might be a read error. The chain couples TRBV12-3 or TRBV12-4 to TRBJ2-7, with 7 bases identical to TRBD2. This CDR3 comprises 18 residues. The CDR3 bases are TGTGCCAGCAGCTTAGGAAGAATGTCCCTAGCGGAGGCCAACGAGCAGTACTTC. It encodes CASSLGRMSLAEANEQYF.

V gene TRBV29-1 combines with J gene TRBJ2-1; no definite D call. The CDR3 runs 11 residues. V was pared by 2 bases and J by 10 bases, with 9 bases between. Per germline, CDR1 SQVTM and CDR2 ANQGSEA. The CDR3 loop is CSVEQALEQFF. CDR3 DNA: TGCAGCGTTGAACAAGCGTTAGAGCAGTTCTTC.

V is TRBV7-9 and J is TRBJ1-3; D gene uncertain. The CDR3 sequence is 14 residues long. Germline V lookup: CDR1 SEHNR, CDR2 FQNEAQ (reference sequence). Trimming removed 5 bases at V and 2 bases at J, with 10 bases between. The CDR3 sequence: CASSAYGAGNTIYF. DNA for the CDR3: TGTGCCAGCAGCGCCTACGGAGCTGGAAACACCATATATTTT.

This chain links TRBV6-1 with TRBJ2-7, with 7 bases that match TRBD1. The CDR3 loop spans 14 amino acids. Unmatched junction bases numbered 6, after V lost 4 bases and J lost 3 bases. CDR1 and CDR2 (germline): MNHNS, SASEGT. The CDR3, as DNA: TGTGCCAGCAGTGCAACTAGACAGGGCTACGAGCAGTACTTC. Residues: CASSATRQGYEQYF.

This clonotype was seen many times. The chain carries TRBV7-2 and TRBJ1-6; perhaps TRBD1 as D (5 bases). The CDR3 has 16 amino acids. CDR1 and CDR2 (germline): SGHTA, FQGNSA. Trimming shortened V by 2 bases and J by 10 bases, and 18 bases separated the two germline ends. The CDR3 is CASSLMIARVQSPLHF. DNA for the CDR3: TGTGCCAGCAGCTTAATGATCGCCAGGGTCCAGTCACCCCTCCACTTT.

CDR3 loop: CASSRAMGTEAFF. The CDR3 DNA reads as TGTGCCAGCAGCCGTGCCATGGGGACTGAAGCTTTCTTT. The V gene is TRBV12-3 or TRBV12-4, the J gene TRBJ1-1, with D unresolved. The V end was cut by 6 bases, the J end by 5 bases, with 13 bases between. The CDR3 consists of 13 residues.